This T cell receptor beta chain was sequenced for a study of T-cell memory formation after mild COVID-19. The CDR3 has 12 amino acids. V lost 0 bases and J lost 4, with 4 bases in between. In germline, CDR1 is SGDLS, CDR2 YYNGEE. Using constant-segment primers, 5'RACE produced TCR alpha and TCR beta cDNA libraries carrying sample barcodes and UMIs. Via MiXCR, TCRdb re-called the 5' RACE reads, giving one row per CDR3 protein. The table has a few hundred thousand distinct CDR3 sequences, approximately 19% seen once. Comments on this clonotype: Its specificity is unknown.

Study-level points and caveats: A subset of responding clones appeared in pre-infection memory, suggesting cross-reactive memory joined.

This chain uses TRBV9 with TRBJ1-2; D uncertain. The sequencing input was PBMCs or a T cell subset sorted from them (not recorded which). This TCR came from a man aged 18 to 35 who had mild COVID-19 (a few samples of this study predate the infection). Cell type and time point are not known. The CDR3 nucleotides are TGTGCCAGCAGCGTAGTCGGCTATGGCTACACCTTC. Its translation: CASSVVGYGYTF.